This TCR beta chain was found in a study of blood T cells in healthy people across ages. General study points: Long-lived donors had more naive CD4+ cells and higher diversity than aged donors.

Turning to this clonotype: What it binds is unknown.

Sample-barcoded 5' priming and a J-beta primer mix drove a second PCR of about 7 to 11 cycles. MiXCR, applied by TCRdb to the 5' RACE reads, yields one record per CDR3 protein. The sample has over 500,000 distinct CDR3 sequences, about 29% seen once. The same data also contributed to another study, on T cells of mothers and their children. That report adds: Mothers gave over 9.5 million TCR beta CDR3 reads each, and children about 3 million each. Related mother-child pairs shared slightly more overlap than unrelated pairs, but the difference was non-significant.

The receptor was derived from a boy younger than 10 in good health. Sequencing input: blood.

CDR3 sequence: CASSSPGLGYNEQFF. The CDR3 bases are TGTGCCAGCAGCTCACCGGGACTAGGATACAATGAGCAGTTCTTC. The gene calls are TRBV7-6 and TRBJ2-1; 8 bases fit TRBD2. After removal of 4 bases from V and 4 bases from J, the junction contained 6 bases not matched to a gene. The CDR3 sequence is 15 residues long. The germline CDR1 and CDR2 sequences are SGHVS and FNYEAQ.